This T cell receptor beta chain is from a study of blood T cell repertoires in COVID-19. Study at large: Material from acute and convalescent COVID-19 was sourced from the United States, Italy and Spain. T cells, B-cell-depleted T cells, or PBMCs supplied cDNA or gDNA.

The V end lost 6 bases, the J end lost 5 bases, and 16 bases lay between the germline ends. Germline-derived CDR1 and CDR2 are SGHAT and FQNNGV. The CDR3 runs 14 residues. Recruited during active infection, patients (from Seattle) were subsequently followed longitudinally. How the authors handled the data: Amplification from reference gene primers served as the basis for estimated nucleated cell counts. Sequencing was performed with immunoSEQ multiplex PCR; in TCRdb, only in-frame clones are kept and a portion is missing. The DNA was the basis for D and trimming; V, J and clone size are from that table. This table has approximately 280,000 clones, approximately 84% appearing once.

The clonotype comes from a human donor with COVID-19, enrolled during active disease. The donor label of this sample is uncertain. The sequenced sample was peripheral blood. The V call is TRBV11-2, the J call TRBJ1-1, with D possibly TRBD1 on 5 matching bases. CDR3 loop: CASSSDRSWTEAFF. DNA of the CDR3: TGTGCCAGCAGTTCTGACAGATCTTGGACTGAAGCTTTCTTT.